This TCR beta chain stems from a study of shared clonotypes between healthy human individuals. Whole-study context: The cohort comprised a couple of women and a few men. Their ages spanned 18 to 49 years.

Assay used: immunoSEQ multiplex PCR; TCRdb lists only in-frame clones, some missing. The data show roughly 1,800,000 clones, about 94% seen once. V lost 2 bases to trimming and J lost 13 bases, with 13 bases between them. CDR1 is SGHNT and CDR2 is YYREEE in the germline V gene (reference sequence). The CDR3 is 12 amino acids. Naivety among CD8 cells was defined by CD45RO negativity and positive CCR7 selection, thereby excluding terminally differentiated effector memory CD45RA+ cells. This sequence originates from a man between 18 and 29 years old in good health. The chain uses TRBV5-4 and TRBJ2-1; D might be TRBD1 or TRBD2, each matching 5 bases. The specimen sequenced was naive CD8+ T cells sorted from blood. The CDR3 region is CASSFGASLQFF. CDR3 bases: TGTGCCAGCAGCTTCGGGGCGTCCCTACAGTTCTTC.